What follows describes a single T cell receptor beta chain. No antigen is known for it. This table comes from immunoSEQ multiplex PCR, and its TCRdb copy is limited to in-frame clones, with some not included. The table lists around 1.5 million clones, nearly 99% of them singletons. With 5 bases removed from V and 4 bases from J, the gap between germline ends came to 14 bases. The CDR3 spans 15 residues. The germline CDR1 and CDR2 sequences are SGHAT and FQNNGV. The sample is drawn from a study of shared clonotypes between healthy human individuals. Study-level results: Clonotype sharing among donors likely depends on sequencing depth. Clonotypes that were shared across a few donors made up about 4.5% of naive CD4 clonotypes. Rarefaction showed sorted-subset sequencing was incomplete despite large depth.

The receptor was isolated from a man aged 30 to 45 in good health. Sequencing was carried out using naive CD4+ T cells sorted from blood. Subset noted: CD45RA+ positively selected. This chain uses TRBV11-2 with TRBJ2-2; a possible D gene is TRBD2 (5 bases). This chain's CDR3 is CASSRGSFGTGELFF. As DNA, the CDR3 is TGTGCCAGCAGCCGCGGGTCCTTTGGCACCGGGGAGCTGTTTTTT.